This entry describes one T cell receptor beta chain. The CDR3 is made up of 15 amino acids. Trimming took 3 bases from V and 6 from J, leaving 15 bases between them. The germline V gene has CDR1 SGHRS and CDR2 YFSETQ. This sample was taken from a study of blood T cell repertoires in COVID-19. Study-wide background: Acute and convalescent COVID-19 samples came from the United States, Italy and Spain. PBMCs, B-cell-depleted T cells, or T cells were the source of the cDNA or gDNA that made up the material.

In the source study's methods: Using reference gene primer amplification, nucleated cell counts were estimated. Sequencing used immunoSEQ multiplex PCR; TCRdb keeps in-frame clones, though not all of them. V, J and clone size derive from that table, while D and trimming were established from the DNA sequence. Of around 400,000 clones listed, 80% to 90% are singletons. The chain uses TRBV5-1 and TRBJ2-2, with TRBD2 as a possible D gene (6 bases). This TCR came from a man aged 35-49 years with acute or convalescent COVID-19. The specimen was peripheral blood. CDR3 bases: TGCGCCAGCAGCTGGGGGGACGGGGCCCCCGGGGAGCTGTTTTTT. It is translated as CASSWGDGAPGELFF. The full variable domain, rest sourced from reference TRBV5-1 and TRBJ2-2, is KAGVTQTPRYLIKTRGQQVTLSCSPISGHRSVSWYQQTPGQGLQFLFEYFSETQRNKGNFPGRFSGRQFSNSRSEMNVSTLELGDSALYLCASSWGDGAPGELFFGEGSRLTVL.